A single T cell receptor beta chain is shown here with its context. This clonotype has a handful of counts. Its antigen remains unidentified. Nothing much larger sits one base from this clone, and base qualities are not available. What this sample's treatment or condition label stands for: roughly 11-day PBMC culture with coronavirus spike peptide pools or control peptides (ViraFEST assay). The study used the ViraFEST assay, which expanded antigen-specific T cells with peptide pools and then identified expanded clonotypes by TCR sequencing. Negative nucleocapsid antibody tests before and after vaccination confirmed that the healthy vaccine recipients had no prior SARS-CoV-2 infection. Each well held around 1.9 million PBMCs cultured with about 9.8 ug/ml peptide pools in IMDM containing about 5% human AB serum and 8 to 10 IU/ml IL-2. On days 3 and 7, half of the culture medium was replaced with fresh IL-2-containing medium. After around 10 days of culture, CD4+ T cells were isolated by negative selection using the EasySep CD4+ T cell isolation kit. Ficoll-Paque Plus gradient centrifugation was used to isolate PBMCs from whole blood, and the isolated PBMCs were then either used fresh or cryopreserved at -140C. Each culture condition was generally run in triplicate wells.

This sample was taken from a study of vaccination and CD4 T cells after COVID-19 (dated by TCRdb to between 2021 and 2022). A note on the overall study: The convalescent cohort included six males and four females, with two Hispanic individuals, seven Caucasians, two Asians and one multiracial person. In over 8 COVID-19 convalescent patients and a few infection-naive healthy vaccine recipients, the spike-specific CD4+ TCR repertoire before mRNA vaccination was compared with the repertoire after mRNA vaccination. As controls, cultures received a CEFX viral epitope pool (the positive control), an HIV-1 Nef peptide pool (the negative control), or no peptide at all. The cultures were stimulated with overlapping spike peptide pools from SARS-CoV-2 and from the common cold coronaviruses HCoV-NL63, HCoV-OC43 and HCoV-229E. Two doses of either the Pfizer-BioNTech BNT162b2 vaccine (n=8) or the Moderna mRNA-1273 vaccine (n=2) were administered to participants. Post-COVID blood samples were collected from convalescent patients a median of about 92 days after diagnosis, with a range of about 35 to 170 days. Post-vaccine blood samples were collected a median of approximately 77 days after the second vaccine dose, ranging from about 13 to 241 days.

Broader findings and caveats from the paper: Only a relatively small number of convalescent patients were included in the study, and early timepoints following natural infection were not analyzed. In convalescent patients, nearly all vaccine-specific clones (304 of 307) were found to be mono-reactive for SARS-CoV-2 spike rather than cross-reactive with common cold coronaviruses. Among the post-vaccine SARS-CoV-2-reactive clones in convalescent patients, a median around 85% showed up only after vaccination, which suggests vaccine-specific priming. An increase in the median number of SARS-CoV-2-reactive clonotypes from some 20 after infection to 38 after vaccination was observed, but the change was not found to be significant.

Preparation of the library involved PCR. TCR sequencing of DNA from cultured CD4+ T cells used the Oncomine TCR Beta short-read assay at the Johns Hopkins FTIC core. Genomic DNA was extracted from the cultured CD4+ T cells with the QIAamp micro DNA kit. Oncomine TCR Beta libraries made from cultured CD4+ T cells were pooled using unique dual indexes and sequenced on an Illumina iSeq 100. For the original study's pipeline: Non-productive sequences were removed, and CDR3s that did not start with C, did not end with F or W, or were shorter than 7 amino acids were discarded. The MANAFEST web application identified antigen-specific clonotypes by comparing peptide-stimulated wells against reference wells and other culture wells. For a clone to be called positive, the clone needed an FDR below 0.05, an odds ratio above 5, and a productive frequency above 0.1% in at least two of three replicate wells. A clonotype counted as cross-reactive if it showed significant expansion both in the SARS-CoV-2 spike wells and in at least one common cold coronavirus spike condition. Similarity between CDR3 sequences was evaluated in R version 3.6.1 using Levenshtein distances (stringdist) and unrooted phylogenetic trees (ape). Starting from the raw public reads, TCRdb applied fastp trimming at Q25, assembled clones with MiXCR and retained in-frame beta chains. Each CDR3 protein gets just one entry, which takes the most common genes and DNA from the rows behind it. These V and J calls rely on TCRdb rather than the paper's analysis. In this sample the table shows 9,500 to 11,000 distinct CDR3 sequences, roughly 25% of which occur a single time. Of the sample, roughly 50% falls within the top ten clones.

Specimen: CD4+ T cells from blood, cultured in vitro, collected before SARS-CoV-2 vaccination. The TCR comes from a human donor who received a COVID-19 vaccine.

DNA sequence: TGTGCCAGTAGTATTATCAGGGTAGACCAGCCCCAGCATTTT. Translated, it gives CASSIIRVDQPQHF. The chain was built from TRBV19 and TRBJ1-5, with a tentative D gene TRBD1 over 5 matching bases. Spanning cysteine to phenylalanine, the CDR3 consists of 14 amino acids. Only the CDR3 part of the read is kept: 42 bases, read in frame from the first base. Relative to germline, V is 3 bases shorter and J is 7 bases shorter, with 13 bases between their ends. CDR1 and CDR2, looked up from the germline V gene (reference sequence), are LNHDA and SQIVND. This CDR3, with the reference TRBV19 and TRBJ1-5 proteins standing in past its ends, gives the full variable domain DGGITQSPKYLFRKEGQNVTLSCEQNLNHDAMYWYRQDPGQGLRLIYYSQIVNDFQKGDIAEGYSVSREKKESFPLTVTSAQKNPTAFYLCASSIIRVDQPQHFGDGTRLSIL.